This is a list of T cell receptor beta chains from one sample in a study. TCRdb reanalysed the multiplex PCR reads using MiXCR and keeps one entry per CDR3 protein. The table has hundreds of distinct CDR3 sequences, 21% seen once. The sample was tumor-infiltrating Tregs sorted from the breast tumor. These receptors were taken from a female donor with breast cancer. The CDR3 runs from the conserved cysteine through the conserved F or W. A D gene is named only where the DNA matches it firmly. Rows give clone size only sometimes, using once, few, many, or a class for an expanded clone.

>TRBJ1-2|.|TRBV12-3/TRBV12-4|hyperexpanded
TGTGCCAGCAGTCTGTACAGGGAAGGCTACACCTTC
CASSLYREGYTF
>TRBJ1-2|.|TRBV12-3/TRBV12-4|hyperexpanded
TGTGCCAGCAGTTTATCGGGGAACAACTATGGCTACACCTTC
CASSLSGNNYGYTF
>TRBJ1-2|TRBD1|TRBV12-3/TRBV12-4|large
TGTGCCAGCAGACCCGGGACAGGGCTTATCTATGGCTACACCTTC
CASRPGTGLIYGYTF
>TRBJ1-2|.|TRBV12-3/TRBV12-4|.
TGTGCCAGCAGTTTAGCATCTTACTATGGCTACACCTTC
CASSLASYYGYTF
>TRBJ1-2|.|TRBV12-5|large
TGTGCTAGTGGGTATGATAACTATGGCTACACCTTC
CASGYDNYGYTF
>TRBJ1-2|.|TRBV12-3/TRBV12-4|hyperexpanded
TGTGCCAGCAGTGGAGCAGGGAATGGCTACACCTTC
CASSGAGNGYTF
>TRBJ1-2|.|TRBV12-3/TRBV12-4|large
TGTGCCAGCACCCGGGCGACACTTAACTATGGCTACACCTTC
CASTRATLNYGYTF
>TRBJ1-2|.|TRBV12-3/TRBV12-4|large
TGTGCCAGCAGTCCCGGGACACCCTATGGCTACACCTTC
CASSPGTPYGYTF
>TRBJ1-2|.|TRBV12-3/TRBV12-4|.
TGTGCCAGCAGTAGGACATACTATGGCTACACCTTC
CASSRTYYGYTF
>TRBJ1-2|.|TRBV12-3/TRBV12-4|medium-sized
TGTGCCAGCAGTCTCCAACCACCAGGGTTCTATGGCTACACCTTC
CASSLQPPGFYGYTF
>TRBJ1-2|.|TRBV12-3/TRBV12-4|large
TGTGCCAGCAGTCTAGGGACACGGGGCTACACCTTC
CASSLGTRGYTF
>TRBJ1-2|.|TRBV12-3/TRBV12-4|large
TGTGCCAGCAGTTTTCAGGGGCCTAACTATGGCTACACCTTC
CASSFQGPNYGYTF
>TRBJ1-2|.|TRBV12-3/TRBV12-4|large
TGTGCCAGCAGTTTGCGGGACTATGGCTACACCTTC
CASSLRDYGYTF
>TRBJ1-2|.|TRBV12-3/TRBV12-4|.
TGTGCCAGCAGTCAACCCGGGATTAACTATGGCTACACCTTC
CASSQPGINYGYTF
>TRBJ1-2|.|TRBV12-3/TRBV12-4|large
TGTGCCAGCAGTTTGGGTCCTTATGGCTACACCTTC
CASSLGPYGYTF
>TRBJ1-2|.|TRBV12-3/TRBV12-4|large
TGTGCCAGCACCCCGGGGTGGGAGCACTATGGCTACACCTTC
CASTPGWEHYGYTF
>TRBJ1-2|TRBD1|TRBV12-5|large
TGTGCTAGTGCCAAACAGGGGAGCTATGGCTACACCTTC
CASAKQGSYGYTF
>TRBJ1-2|.|TRBV12-3/TRBV12-4|large
TGTGCCAGCAGTCTAAGAGGGGCCTATGGCTACACCTTC
CASSLRGAYGYTF
>TRBJ1-2|.|TRBV12-3/TRBV12-4|large
TGTGCCAGCAGTCCCACGGGCATGGTAGGGTATGGCTACACCTTC
CASSPTGMVGYGYTF
>TRBJ1-2|TRBD1|TRBV12-3/TRBV12-4|medium-sized
TGTGCCAGCAGTTCCCGACAGGGAGGCTACACCTTC
CASSSRQGGYTF
>TRBJ1-2|.|TRBV12-3/TRBV12-4|large
TGTGCCAGCAGCCGGGGTGGCTACACCTTC
CASSRGGYTF
>TRBJ1-2|TRBD1|TRBV12-5|large
TGTGCTAGTGGCACGGACAGGATGTACACCTTC
CASGTDRMYTF
>TRBJ1-2|TRBD1|TRBV12-3/TRBV12-4|large
TGTGCCAGCAGACCTTTTGGGACAGGGAATGGCTACACCTTC
CASRPFGTGNGYTF
>TRBJ1-2|.|TRBV12-3/TRBV12-4|large
TGTGCCAGCAGGTATGGCTACACCTTC
CASRYGYTF
>TRBJ1-2|.|TRBV12-3/TRBV12-4|hyperexpanded
TGTGCCAGCAGTTTGGCAGGGAATGGCTACACCTTC
CASSLAGNGYTF
>TRBJ1-2|TRBD1|TRBV12-3/TRBV12-4|.
TGTGCCAGCACCACAGGGGTACGCTATGGCTACACCTTC
CASTTGVRYGYTF
>TRBJ1-2|.|TRBV12-5|hyperexpanded
TGTGCTAGTGGTTTGGCCAGGACTGACTCTCTTAGGGCCTATGGCTACACCTTC
CASGLARTDSLRAYGYTF
>TRBJ1-2|.|TRBV12-3/TRBV12-4|large
TGTGCCAGCAGCGGACAGAGCGCTAACTATGGCTACACCTTC
CASSGQSANYGYTF
>TRBJ1-2|.|TRBV12-3/TRBV12-4|.
TGTGCCAGCAATCCTTCATCCGGTACATCCTATGGCTACACCTTC
CASNPSSGTSYGYTF
>TRBJ1-2|.|TRBV12-3/TRBV12-4|hyperexpanded
TGTGCCAGCAGACCCGAGGAGGCAGGGATAAACTATGGCTACACCTTC
CASRPEEAGINYGYTF
>TRBJ1-2|.|TRBV12-3/TRBV12-4|.
TGTGCCAGTGGGCGGCAGGGCAGTGGCTACACCTTC
CASGRQGSGYTF
>TRBJ1-2|.|TRBV12-3/TRBV12-4|.
TGTGCCAGCAGTTTAGGTCTCTATGGCTACACCTTC
CASSLGLYGYTF
>TRBJ1-2|TRBD1|TRBV12-3/TRBV12-4|large
TGTGCCAGCAGCTGGAGGACAGGGATCTATGGCTACACCTTC
CASSWRTGIYGYTF
>TRBJ1-2|TRBD1|TRBV12-3/TRBV12-4|large
TGTGCCAGCACCCCGGGACAGGGGTATGGCTACACCTTC
CASTPGQGYGYTF
>TRBJ1-2|.|TRBV12-3/TRBV12-4|large
TGTGCCAGCAGTTTATCCGGCCATGGCTACACCTTC
CASSLSGHGYTF
>TRBJ1-2|.|TRBV12-3/TRBV12-4|few
TGTGCCAGCAGTTCCAACTACCGTGGCTACACCTTC
CASSSNYRGYTF
>TRBJ1-2|.|TRBV12-3/TRBV12-4|large
TGTGCCAGCAGTTTAAGACAGGTCTCGGGACACCTTACCTTC
CASSLRQVSGHLTF
>TRBJ1-2|.|TRBV12-3/TRBV12-4|large
TGTGCCAGCAGCACCCGGGCACGGGAAGCTAACTATGGCTACACCTTC
CASSTRAREANYGYTF
>TRBJ1-2|.|TRBV12-3/TRBV12-4|.
TGTGCCAGCAGTCTTCAGGGCGGCTATGGCTACACCTTC
CASSLQGGYGYTF
>TRBJ1-2|.|TRBV12-3/TRBV12-4|large
TGTGCCAGCAGTTTGTTTTCCGGCTACACCTTC
CASSLFSGYTF
>TRBJ1-2|TRBD1|TRBV12-3/TRBV12-4|hyperexpanded
TGTGCCAGCAGTTTCCCCGACAGGGAGGGCTACACCTTC
CASSFPDREGYTF
>TRBJ1-2|.|TRBV12-3/TRBV12-4|large
TGTGCCAGCAGCCTCCAGGGTGACTATGGCTACACCTTC
CASSLQGDYGYTF
>TRBJ1-2|.|TRBV12-3/TRBV12-4|large
TGTGCCAGCAGTTTAAATTACTATGGCTACACCTTC
CASSLNYYGYTF
>TRBJ1-2|.|TRBV12-3/TRBV12-4|large
TGTGCCAGCAGTTTAAGCAGTCTCTATGGCTACACCTTC
CASSLSSLYGYTF
>TRBJ1-2|.|TRBV12-3/TRBV12-4|large
TGTGCCAGCAGTTCCCGACAGAGGGGCTACACCTTC
CASSSRQRGYTF
>TRBJ1-2|.|TRBV12-3/TRBV12-4|medium-sized
TGTGCCAGCAGTTCTAGGATTTCACGCTACACCTTC
CASSSRISRYTF